This TCR beta chain was profiled in a study of blood T cell repertoires in COVID-19. Only in-frame clones appear in the TCRdb table, and some are missing; sequencing was by immunoSEQ multiplex PCR. The table has approximately 69,000 clones, approximately 75% seen once; the top ten hold 40% to 50%. This TCR derives from a human donor in a cohort sampled during active COVID-19. Sequences were obtained from peripheral blood.

The CDR3 DNA reads TGTGCCAGCTCAGGGGGACAGGGGAACTATGGCTACACCTTC. Translating gives CASSGGQGNYGYTF. The chain is built from TRBV18 and TRBJ1-2; 10 bases align to TRBD1. The V segment lost 5 bases and the J segment 2 bases; nucleotides outside the gene matches: 2. Germline loops: CDR1 KGHSH, CDR2 LQKENI. The CDR3 is 14 amino acids.